The 22 T cell receptor beta chains in this list originate from one sample, sequenced in a study of cytomegalovirus exposure and HLA in healthy donors. Sequencing used immunoSEQ multiplex PCR; TCRdb keeps in-frame clones, though not all of them. The repertoire holds 150,000 or so clones, with roughly 93% as singletons. What was sequenced was PBMCs. The receptors were sampled from a man aged 18 to 30 in good health and CMV-seropositive.

With regard to this clone: In the same sample, other DNA sequences code for this CDR3. The chain combines TRBV27 with TRBJ2-5, with TRBD1 identical over 12 bases. The CDR3 contains 15 residues. Germline values: CDR1 MNHEY, CDR2 SMNVEV (reference sequence). V lost 5 bases and J lost 5; bases outside the gene matches: 6. The chain's CDR3 is CASSTGTGGAETQYF. The CDR3 nucleotides read TGTGCCAGCAGTACCGGGACAGGGGGCGCGGAGACCCAGTACTTC.

This chain links TRBV6-6 with TRBJ2-5, with D unclear. Germline CDR1 is MNHNY and CDR2 is SVGAGI (reference sequence). Between the trimmed V and J ends, which lost 5 bases and 5 bases, there was a span of 9 bases. The CDR3 is 12 residues long. Here the CDR3 reads CASSPAGETQYF. CDR3 in DNA: TGTGCCAGCAGTCCCGCCGGGGAGACCCAGTACTTC.

The chain uses TRBV7-9 and TRBJ2-1; unclear D gene. The CDR3 has 13 residues. Germline CDR1 SEHNR, CDR2 FQNEAQ (reference sequence). Trimming removed 5 bases from V and 6 bases from J, with 11 bases in between. The CDR3 bases are TGTGCCAGCAGCCCTACCCATAGCAATGAGCAGTTCTTC. It yields the protein CASSPTHSNEQFF. The complete variable domain, with remaining parts taken from reference TRBV7-9 and TRBJ2-1, reads DTGVSQNPRHKITKRGQNVTFRCDPISEHNRLYWYRQTLGQGPEFLTYFQNEAQLEKSRLLSDRFSAERPKGSFSTLEIQRTEQGDSAMYLCASSPTHSNEQFFGPGTRLTVL.

The V call is TRBV13, the J call TRBJ2-1; 9 bases are shared with TRBD2. The length of the CDR3 is 15 residues. V was clipped by 5 bases and J by 6 bases; unmatched bases: 8. Germline V gives CDR1 PRHDT, CDR2 FYEKMQ (reference sequence). The CDR3 sequence is CASSAIGLASNEQFF. The CDR3 DNA is TGTGCCAGCAGCGCTATTGGACTAGCGAGCAATGAGCAGTTCTTC.

The V and J genes are TRBV25-1 and TRBJ2-1, with D possibly TRBD2 on 5 matching bases. Germline V gives CDR1 MGHDK, CDR2 SYGVNS. The CDR3 has 16 amino acids. Trimming cost V 2 bases and J 4 bases, with 15 bases left between them. DNA for the CDR3: TGTGCCAGCAGTGAACGCGGCAGCGGAAGATACAATGAGCAGTTCTTC. It translates to CASSERGSGRYNEQFF.

The chain combines TRBV5-1 with TRBJ1-1, with 9 bases identical to TRBD1. The CDR3 consists of 14 residues. V dropped 4 bases and J dropped 4; count of bases not matched to a gene: 5. The germline gives CDR1 SGHRS, CDR2 YFSETQ. The CDR3 spells CASSKDRGITEAFF. CDR3 in DNA: TGCGCCAGCAGCAAGGACAGGGGAATCACTGAAGCTTTCTTT.

The chain is built from TRBV5-4 and TRBJ1-1; the D is unclear. CDR1 SGHNT and CDR2 YYREEE come from the germline V gene (reference sequence). With 4 bases removed from V and 2 bases from J, the gap between germline ends came to 12 bases. This CDR3 comprises 14 residues. This chain's CDR3 is CASSAGKYNTEAFF. In DNA form, the CDR3 reads TGTGCCAGCAGCGCGGGGAAGTACAACACTGAAGCTTTCTTT. The full variable domain, with the rest looked up from reference TRBV5-4 and TRBJ1-1, is ETGVTQSPTHLIKTRGQQVTLRCSSQSGHNTVSWYQQALGQGPQFIFQYYREEENGRGNFPPRFSGLQFPNYSSELNVNALELDDSALYLCASSAGKYNTEAFFGQGTRLTVV.

The chain has TRBV30 and TRBJ2-2, with unresolved D. Trimming shortened V by 4 bases and J by 2 bases, and 8 bases separated the two germline ends. Germline V gene data show CDR1 as GTSNPN and CDR2 as SVGIG (reference sequence). The CDR3 totals 13 residues. The chain's CDR3 is CAWTLANTGELFF. The CDR3 DNA reads TGTGCCTGGACCTTAGCTAACACCGGGGAGCTGTTTTTT.

The chain links TRBV6-5 to TRBJ2-3, with D possibly being TRBD2 (6 bases). CDR3 size: 13 residues. In germline, CDR1 is MNHEY, CDR2 SVGAGI. Deletions cut 0 bases from V and 5 bases from J, with 6 bases between. CDR3 region: CASSYSEGDTQYF. The CDR3 DNA sequence: TGTGCCAGCAGTTACTCGGAGGGAGATACGCAGTATTTT.

The chain employs TRBV7-2 and TRBJ1-1; D might be TRBD1 (6 bases). Trimming stripped 3 bases from V and 0 bases from J, with 8 bases between. CDR3 size: 14 residues. Germline-derived CDR1 and CDR2 are SGHTA and FQGNSA. CDR3 in DNA: TGTGCCAGCAGCTTCCAGGGGATGAACACTGAAGCTTTCTTT. Encoded protein: CASSFQGMNTEAFF.

The chain recombines TRBV7-9 with TRBJ2-2; 10 bases fit TRBD1. CDR3 length: 15 residues. V trimming: 6 bases; J trimming: 2 bases; junction bases outside the gene matches: 3. The germline gives CDR1 SEHNR, CDR2 FQNEAQ (reference sequence). The CDR3 sequence: CASRRQGANTGELFF. Here the CDR3 DNA reads TGTGCCAGCAGGAGACAGGGGGCAAACACCGGGGAGCTGTTTTTT.

The chain is built from TRBV6-1 and TRBJ2-2, with 7 nucleotides matching TRBD2. V lost 4 bases to trimming and J lost 5 bases; unmatched junction nucleotides: 4. The CDR3 has 14 residues. Germline CDR1 and CDR2: MNHNS and SASEGT. Here the CDR3 reads CASSVRGGTGELFF. In nucleotides, the CDR3 is TGTGCCAGCAGTGTTAGGGGAGGGACCGGGGAGCTGTTTTTT.

The V gene is TRBV6-1, the J gene TRBJ2-1, with 8 bases that match TRBD2. Trimming removed 2 bases from V and 15 bases from J; junction bases left unmatched: 15. Per the germline V gene, CDR1 is MNHNS and CDR2 is SASEGT. CDR3 length: 15 amino acids. This CDR3 reads CASSETGPSGGTRFF. CDR3 in DNA: TGTGCCAGCAGTGAAACCGGCCCCTCGGGAGGGACCCGGTTCTTC.

The rearrangement uses TRBV5-1 and TRBJ2-5, with D maybe TRBD2 (5 bases). The germline CDR1 and CDR2 sequences are SGHRS and YFSETQ. Trimming pared 0 bases from V and 1 base from J, leaving 16 bases between. This CDR3 is 17 amino acids long. Here the CDR3 reads CASSLVASSSGQETQYF. CDR3 bases: TGCGCCAGCAGCTTGGTGGCTAGCTCGTCGGGCCAAGAGACCCAGTACTTC.

V gene TRBV5-1 combines with J gene TRBJ2-1, with 14 bases lining up with TRBD2. CDR3 size: 17 residues. CDR1 is SGHRS and CDR2 is YFSETQ in the germline V gene. V gave up 3 bases and J gave up 9 bases; unmatched junction bases: 11. As DNA, the CDR3 is TGCGCCAGCAGCTCCCCGAGACTAGCGGGAGGGCCCGGTGAGCAGTTCTTC. Protein sequence: CASSSPRLAGGPGEQFF. The variable domain in full, completed from reference TRBV5-1 and TRBJ2-1, reads KAGVTQTPRYLIKTRGQQVTLSCSPISGHRSVSWYQQTPGQGLQFLFEYFSETQRNKGNFPGRFSGRQFSNSRSEMNVSTLELGDSALYLCASSSPRLAGGPGEQFFGPGTRLTVL.

This CDR3 is CAISESGRADEQFF. The CDR3 region has the DNA TGTGCCATCAGTGAGAGCGGGAGGGCTGATGAGCAGTTCTTC. The chain employs TRBV10-3 and TRBJ2-1, with 10 positions matching TRBD2. V shed 2 bases, J shed 8 bases, and the junction held 3 bases outside the gene matches. The CDR3 loop spans 14 amino acids. Germline CDR1 reads ENHRY; CDR2 reads SYGVKD.

The chain combines TRBV25-1 with TRBJ1-2; TRBD1 might be the D (6 bases). Germline CDR1 MGHDK, CDR2 SYGVNS. V was cut by 0 bases and J by 8 bases, with 10 bases left in between. The CDR3 has 13 residues. In nucleotides, the CDR3 is TGTGCCAGCAGTGAATATTGGGGGCAAGGCTACACCTTC. Translated: CASSEYWGQGYTF.

The chain is built from TRBV5-6 and TRBJ1-1; D is undetermined. The CDR3 loop spans 13 amino acids. V was pared by 0 bases and J by 5 bases, with 8 bases between. Germline V gives CDR1 SGHDT, CDR2 YYEEEE. CDR3 sequence (DNA): TGTGCCAGCAGCTTGGGGTTCGGGACTGAAGCTTTCTTT. Translated, it gives CASSLGFGTEAFF.

The CDR3 coding sequence is TGTGCCAGTAGTATTGTCTACTTAGATGAGCAGTTCTTC. Encoded protein: CASSIVYLDEQFF. V is TRBV19 and J is TRBJ2-1; D is unclear. CDR3 length: 13 residues. Germline loops: CDR1 LNHDA, CDR2 SQIVND (reference sequence). V gave up 3 bases and J gave up 8 bases, with 11 bases separating them.

The CDR3 region is CASSGRTSSETQYF. The DNA of the CDR3 is TGTGCCAGCAGCGGCCGGACTAGCTCGGAGACCCAGTACTTC. This chain joins TRBV9 and TRBJ2-5, with 8 bases lining up with TRBD2. V was pared by 3 bases and J by 5 bases, with 6 bases of the junction left unmatched. This CDR3 has 14 residues. The germline gives CDR1 SGDLS, CDR2 YYNGEE.

The chain is built from TRBV27 and TRBJ2-5, with a possible D match to TRBD2 (6 bases). Deletions cut 6 bases from V and 5 bases from J, with 7 bases between. Germline values: CDR1 MNHEY, CDR2 SMNVEV (reference sequence). CDR3 length: 11 amino acids. The CDR3 region has the DNA TGTGCCAGCAGGGAGGGGGAGACCCAGTACTTC. Amino acids: CASREGETQYF.

The chain is built from TRBV5-8 and TRBJ1-5; 9 nucleotides align to TRBD1. Losses at the gene ends were 2 bases for V and 2 bases for J; bases not matched to a gene: 5. CDR1 and CDR2 from the germline V gene are SGHTS and YDEGEE. The CDR3 covers 16 residues. CDR3 in DNA: TGTGCCAGCAGCTTCCACACAGGGGGCGGCAATCAGCCCCAGCATTTT. Translating it yields CASSFHTGGGNQPQHF.